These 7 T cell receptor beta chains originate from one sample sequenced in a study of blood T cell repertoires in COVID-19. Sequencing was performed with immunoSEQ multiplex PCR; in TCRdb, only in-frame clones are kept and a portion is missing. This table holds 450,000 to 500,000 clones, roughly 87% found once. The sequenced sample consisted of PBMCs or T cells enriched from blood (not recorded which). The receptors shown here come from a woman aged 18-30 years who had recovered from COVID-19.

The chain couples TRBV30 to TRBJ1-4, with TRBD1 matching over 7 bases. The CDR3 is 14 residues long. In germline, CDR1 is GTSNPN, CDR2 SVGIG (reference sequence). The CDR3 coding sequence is TGTGCTCGAGGAAACAGGGGAAGAGGAGAAAAACTGTTTTTT. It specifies CARGNRGRGEKLFF.

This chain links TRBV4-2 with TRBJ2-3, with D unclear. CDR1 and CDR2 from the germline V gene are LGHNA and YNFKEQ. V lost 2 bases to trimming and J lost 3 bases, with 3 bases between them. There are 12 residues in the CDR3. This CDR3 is CASSQTTDTQYF. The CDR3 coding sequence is TGTGCCAGCAGCCAAACAACAGATACGCAGTATTTT.

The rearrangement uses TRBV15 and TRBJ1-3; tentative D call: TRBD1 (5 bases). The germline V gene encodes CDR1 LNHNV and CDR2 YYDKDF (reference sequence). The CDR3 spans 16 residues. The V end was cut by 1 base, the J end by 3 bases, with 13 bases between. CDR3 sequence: CATSRGGVGGGNTIYF. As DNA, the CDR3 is TGTGCCACCAGCAGAGGGGGGGTAGGAGGTGGAAACACCATATATTTT.

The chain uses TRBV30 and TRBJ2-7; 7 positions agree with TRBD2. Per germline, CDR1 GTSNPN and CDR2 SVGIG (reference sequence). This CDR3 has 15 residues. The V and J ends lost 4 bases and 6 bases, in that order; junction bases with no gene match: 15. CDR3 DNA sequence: TGTGCCTGGACCCCCGCAGGAGTAGGCGGGGGCGAGCAGTACTTC. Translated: CAWTPAGVGGGEQYF.

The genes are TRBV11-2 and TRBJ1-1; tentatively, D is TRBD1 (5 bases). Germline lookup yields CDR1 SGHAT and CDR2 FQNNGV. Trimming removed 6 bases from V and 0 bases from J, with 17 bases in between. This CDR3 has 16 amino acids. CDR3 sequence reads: CASRFRQGVMNTEAFF. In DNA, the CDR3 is TGTGCCAGCAGGTTTAGGCAGGGCGTAATGAACACTGAAGCTTTCTTT.

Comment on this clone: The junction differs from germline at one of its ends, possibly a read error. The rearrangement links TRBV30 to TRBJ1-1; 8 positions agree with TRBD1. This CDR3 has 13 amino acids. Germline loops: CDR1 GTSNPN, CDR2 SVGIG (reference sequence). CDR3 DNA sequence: TGTGCCTCGAGTCACAGGGGGTACACTGAAGCTTTCTTT. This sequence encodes CASSHRGYTEAFF.

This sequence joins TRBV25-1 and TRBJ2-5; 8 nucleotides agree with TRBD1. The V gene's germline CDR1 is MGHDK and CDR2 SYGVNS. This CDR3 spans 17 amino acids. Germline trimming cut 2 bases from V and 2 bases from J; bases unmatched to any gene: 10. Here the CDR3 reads CASSELSQHRGQETQYF. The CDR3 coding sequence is TGTGCCAGCAGTGAACTGAGTCAGCACAGGGGGCAAGAGACCCAGTACTTC.